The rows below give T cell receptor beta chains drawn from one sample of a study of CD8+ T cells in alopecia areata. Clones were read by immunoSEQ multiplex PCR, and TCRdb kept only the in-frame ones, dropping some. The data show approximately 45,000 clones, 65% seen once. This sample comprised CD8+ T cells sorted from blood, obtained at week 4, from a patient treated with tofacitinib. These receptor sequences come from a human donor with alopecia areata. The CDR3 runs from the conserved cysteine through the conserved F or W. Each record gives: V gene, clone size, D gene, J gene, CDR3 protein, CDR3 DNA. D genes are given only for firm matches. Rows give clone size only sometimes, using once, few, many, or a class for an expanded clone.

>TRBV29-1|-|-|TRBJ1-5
CSVSYNPAGQPQHF
TGCAGCGTTTCTTACAATCCGGCTGGGCAGCCCCAGCATTTT
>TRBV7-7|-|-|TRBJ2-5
CASSLRGSQETQYF
TGTGCCAGCAGCTTAAGGGGGTCTCAAGAGACCCAGTACTTC
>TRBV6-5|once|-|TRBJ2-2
CASSSTPVAGELFF
TGTGCCAGTTCATCAACCCCGGTGGCCGGGGAGCTGTTTTTT
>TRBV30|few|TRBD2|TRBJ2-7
CAWSLGGGGSYEQYF
TGTGCCTGGAGTTTAGGCGGGGGAGGCTCCTACGAGCAGTACTTC
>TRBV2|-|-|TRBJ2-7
CASSEDSFYEQYF
TGTGCCAGCAGTGAAGACAGCTTCTACGAGCAGTACTTC
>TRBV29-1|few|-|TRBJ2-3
CTVADTQYF
TGCACAGTGGCGGATACGCAGTATTTT
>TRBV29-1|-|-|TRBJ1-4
CSVDIGASEKLFF
TGCAGCGTTGATATCGGTGCCAGTGAAAAACTGTTTTTT
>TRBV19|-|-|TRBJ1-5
CASDSGNQPQHF
TGTGCCAGTGACAGCGGAAATCAGCCCCAGCATTTT
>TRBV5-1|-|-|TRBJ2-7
CASSFRGRGFDSISYEQYF
TGCGCCAGCAGCTTCCGTGGCAGGGGATTCGATAGCATCTCCTACGAGCAGTACTTC
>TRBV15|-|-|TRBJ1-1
CATSREHSTEAFF
TGTGCCACCAGCAGAGAACATAGCACTGAAGCTTTCTTT
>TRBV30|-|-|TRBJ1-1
CAWGQTGRRFNEAFF
TGTGCCTGGGGCCAGACGGGACGGAGATTCAATGAAGCTTTCTTT
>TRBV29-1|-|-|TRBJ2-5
CSVHWGTQYF
TGCAGCGTCCATTGGGGGACCCAGTACTTC
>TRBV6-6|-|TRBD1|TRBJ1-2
CASSKETGRYGYTF
TGTGCCAGCAGCAAGGAGACAGGGAGGTATGGCTACACCTTC
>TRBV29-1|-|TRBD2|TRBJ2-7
CSFISGLVSYEQYF
TGCAGCTTTATTTCCGGACTAGTCTCCTACGAGCAGTACTTC
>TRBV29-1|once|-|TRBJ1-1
CSVERGNTEAFF
TGCAGCGTTGAAAGAGGGAACACTGAAGCTTTCTTT
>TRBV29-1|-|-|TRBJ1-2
CSVGDGGTNYGYTF
TGCAGCGTGGGCGACGGGGGGACTAACTATGGCTACACCTTC
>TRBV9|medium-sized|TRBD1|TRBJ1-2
CASSVEPDRGGGYTF
TGTGCCAGCAGCGTAGAACCGGACAGGGGGGGTGGCTACACCTTC
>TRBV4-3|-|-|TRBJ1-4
CASSQGWLGATNEKLFF
TGCGCCAGCAGCCAAGGGTGGTTGGGAGCAACTAATGAAAAACTGTTTTTT
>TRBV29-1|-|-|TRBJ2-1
CSVTDNEQFF
TGCAGCGTTACCGACAATGAGCAGTTCTTC
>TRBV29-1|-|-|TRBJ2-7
CSVEGSSPYEQYF
TGCAGCGTTGAAGGCAGCTCCCCCTACGAGCAGTACTTC
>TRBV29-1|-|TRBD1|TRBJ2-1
CSVEKGALIDEQFF
TGCAGCGTTGAAAAGGGGGCGCTGATTGATGAGCAGTTCTTC
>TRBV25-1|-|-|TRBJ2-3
CASTRRASTDTQYF
TGTGCCAGCACCAGAAGGGCTAGCACAGATACGCAGTATTTT
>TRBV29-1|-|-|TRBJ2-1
CSVEGFGDSSYNEQFF
TGCAGCGTTGAAGGTTTCGGGGATAGCTCCTACAATGAGCAGTTCTTC
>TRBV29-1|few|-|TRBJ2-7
CSVVDSFYEQYF
TGCAGCGTTGTCGACAGCTTCTACGAGCAGTACTTC